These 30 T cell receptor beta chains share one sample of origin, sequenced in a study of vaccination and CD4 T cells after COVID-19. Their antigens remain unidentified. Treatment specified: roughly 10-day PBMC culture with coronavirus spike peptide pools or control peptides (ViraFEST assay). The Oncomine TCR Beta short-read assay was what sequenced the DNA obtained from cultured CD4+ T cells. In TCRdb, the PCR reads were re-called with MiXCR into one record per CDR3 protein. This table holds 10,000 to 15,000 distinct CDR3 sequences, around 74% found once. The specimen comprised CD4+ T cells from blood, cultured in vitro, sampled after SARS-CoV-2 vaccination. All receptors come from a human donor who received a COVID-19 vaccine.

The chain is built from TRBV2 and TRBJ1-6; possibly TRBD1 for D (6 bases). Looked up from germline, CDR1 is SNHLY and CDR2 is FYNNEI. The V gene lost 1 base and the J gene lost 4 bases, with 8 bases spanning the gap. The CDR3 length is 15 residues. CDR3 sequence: CASSEDREYNSPLHF. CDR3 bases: TGTGCCAGCAGTGAAGACAGGGAATATAATTCACCCCTCCACTTT. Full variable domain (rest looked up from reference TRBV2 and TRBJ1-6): EPEVTQTPSHQVTQMGQEVILRCVPISNHLYFYWYRQILGQKVEFLVSFYNNEISEKSEIFDDQFSVERPDGSNFTLKIRSTKLEDSAMYFCASSEDREYNSPLHFGNGTRLTVT.

The CDR3 reads CASSEMTAANYGYTF. The CDR3 DNA is TGTGCCAGCAGTGAAATGACAGCGGCTAACTATGGCTACACCTTC. The V call is TRBV6-1, the J call TRBJ1-2; tentative D call: TRBD1 (5 bases). CDR3 length: 15 residues. The germline V gene has CDR1 MNHNS and CDR2 SASEGT. V shed 2 bases and J shed 0 bases, with 10 bases lying between them.

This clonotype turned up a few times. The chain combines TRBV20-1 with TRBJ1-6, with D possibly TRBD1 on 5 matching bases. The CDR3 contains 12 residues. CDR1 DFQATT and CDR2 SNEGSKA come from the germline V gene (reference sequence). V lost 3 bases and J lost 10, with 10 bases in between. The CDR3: CSASSGESPLHF. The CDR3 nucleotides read TGCAGTGCTAGTTCGGGGGAATCACCCCTCCACTTT.

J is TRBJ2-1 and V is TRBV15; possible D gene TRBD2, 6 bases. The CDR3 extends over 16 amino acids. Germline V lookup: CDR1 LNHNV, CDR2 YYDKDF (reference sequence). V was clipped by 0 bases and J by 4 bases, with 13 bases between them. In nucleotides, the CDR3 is TGTGCCACCAGCAGAGATAGGGCGGCGGGGTACAATGAGCAGTTCTTC. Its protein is CATSRDRAAGYNEQFF. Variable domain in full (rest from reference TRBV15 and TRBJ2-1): DAMVIQNPRYQVTQFGKPVTLSCSQTLNHNVMYWYQQKSSQAPKLLFHYYDKDFNNEADTPDNFQSRRPNTSFCFLDIRSPGLGDTAMYLCATSRDRAAGYNEQFFGPGTRLTVL.

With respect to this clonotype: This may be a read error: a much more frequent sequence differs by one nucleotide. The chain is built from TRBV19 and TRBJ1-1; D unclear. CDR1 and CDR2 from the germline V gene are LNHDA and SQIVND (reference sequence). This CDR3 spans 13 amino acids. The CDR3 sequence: CTSTRSLSSEAFF. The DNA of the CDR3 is TGTACCAGTACCCGCTCCTTGTCTTCTGAAGCTTTCTTT.

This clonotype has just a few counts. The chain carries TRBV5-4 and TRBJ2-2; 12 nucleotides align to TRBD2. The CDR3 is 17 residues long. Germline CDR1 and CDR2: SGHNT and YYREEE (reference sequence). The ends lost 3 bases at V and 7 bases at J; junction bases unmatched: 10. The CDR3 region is CASSWALAGGPVGELFF. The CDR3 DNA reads TGTGCCAGCAGCTGGGCGCTAGCGGGGGGGCCGGTCGGGGAGCTGTTTTTT.

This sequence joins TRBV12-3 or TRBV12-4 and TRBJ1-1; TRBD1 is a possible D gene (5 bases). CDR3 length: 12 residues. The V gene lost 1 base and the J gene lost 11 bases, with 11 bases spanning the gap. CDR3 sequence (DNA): TGTGCCAGCAGTTTAGATGGGGGGTTTGCTTTCTTT. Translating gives CASSLDGGFAFF.

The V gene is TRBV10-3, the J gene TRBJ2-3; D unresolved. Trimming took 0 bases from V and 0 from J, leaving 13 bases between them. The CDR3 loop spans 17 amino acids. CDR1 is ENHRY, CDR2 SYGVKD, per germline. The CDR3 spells CAISESDLGSSTDTQYF. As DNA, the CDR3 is TGTGCCATCAGTGAGTCGGATCTTGGGTCTAGCACAGATACGCAGTATTTT.

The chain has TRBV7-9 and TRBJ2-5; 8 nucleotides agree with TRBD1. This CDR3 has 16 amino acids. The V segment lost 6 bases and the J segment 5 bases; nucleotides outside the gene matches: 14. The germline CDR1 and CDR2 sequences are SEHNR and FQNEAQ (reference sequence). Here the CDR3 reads CASREGQAQTRETQYF. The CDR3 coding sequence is TGTGCCAGCAGGGAGGGACAGGCCCAAACAAGGGAGACCCAGTACTTC.

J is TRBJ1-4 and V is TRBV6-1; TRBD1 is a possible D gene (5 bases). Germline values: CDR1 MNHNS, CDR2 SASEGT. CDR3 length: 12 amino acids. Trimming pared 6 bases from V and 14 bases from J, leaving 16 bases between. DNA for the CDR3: TGTGCCAGCAGCTCCGGGCCAGGGTTTCTGTTTTTT. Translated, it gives CASSSGPGFLFF.

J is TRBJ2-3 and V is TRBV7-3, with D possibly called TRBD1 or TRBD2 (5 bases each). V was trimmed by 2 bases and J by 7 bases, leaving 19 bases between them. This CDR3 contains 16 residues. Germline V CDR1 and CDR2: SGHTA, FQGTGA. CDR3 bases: TGTGCCAGCAGCTTACCAATCGGGACCGGCGGACATACGCAGTATTTT. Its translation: CASSLPIGTGGHTQYF.

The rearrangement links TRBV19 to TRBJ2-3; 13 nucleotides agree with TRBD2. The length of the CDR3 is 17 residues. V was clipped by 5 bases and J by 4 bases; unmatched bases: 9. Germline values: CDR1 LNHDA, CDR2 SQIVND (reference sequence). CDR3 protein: CASSRQRLAGGSDTQYF. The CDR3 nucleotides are TGTGCCAGTAGTCGCCAACGACTAGCGGGGGGATCAGATACGCAGTATTTT.

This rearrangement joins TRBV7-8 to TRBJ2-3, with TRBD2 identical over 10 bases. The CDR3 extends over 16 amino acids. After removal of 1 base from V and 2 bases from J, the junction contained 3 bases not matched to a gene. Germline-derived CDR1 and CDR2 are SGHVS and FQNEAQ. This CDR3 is CASSLVSGGTTDTQYF. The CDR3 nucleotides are TGTGCCAGCAGCTTAGTTAGCGGGGGGACCACAGATACGCAGTATTTT.

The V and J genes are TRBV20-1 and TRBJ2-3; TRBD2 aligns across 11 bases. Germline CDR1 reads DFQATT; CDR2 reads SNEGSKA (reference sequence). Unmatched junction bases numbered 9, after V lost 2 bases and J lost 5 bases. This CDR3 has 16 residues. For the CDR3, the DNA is TGCAGTGCTAGACCCTCGACTAGCGGGGTCAAAGATACGCAGTATTTT. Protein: CSARPSTSGVKDTQYF.

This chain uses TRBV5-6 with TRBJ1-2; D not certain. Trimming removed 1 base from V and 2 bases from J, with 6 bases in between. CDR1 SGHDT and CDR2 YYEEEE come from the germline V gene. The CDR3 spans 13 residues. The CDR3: CASSLRGNYGYTF. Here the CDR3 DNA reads TGTGCCAGCAGCTTGAGAGGGAACTATGGCTACACCTTC. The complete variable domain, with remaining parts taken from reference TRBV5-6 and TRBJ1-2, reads DAGVTQSPTHLIKTRGQQVTLRCSPKSGHDTVSWYQQALGQGPQFIFQYYEEEERQRGNFPDRFSGHQFPNYSSELNVNALLLGDSALYLCASSLRGNYGYTFGSGTRLTVV.

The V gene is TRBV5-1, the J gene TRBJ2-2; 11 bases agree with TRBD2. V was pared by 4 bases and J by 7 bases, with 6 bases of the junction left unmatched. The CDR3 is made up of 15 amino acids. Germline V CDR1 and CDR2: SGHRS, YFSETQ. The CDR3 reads CASSGSGGANGELFF. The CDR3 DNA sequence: TGCGCCAGCAGCGGTAGCGGGGGGGCCAACGGGGAGCTGTTTTTT.

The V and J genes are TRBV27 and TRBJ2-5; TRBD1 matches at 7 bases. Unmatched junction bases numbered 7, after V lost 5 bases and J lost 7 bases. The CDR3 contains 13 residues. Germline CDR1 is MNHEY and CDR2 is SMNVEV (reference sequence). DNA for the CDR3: TGTGCCAGCAGTAACAGGGGTAGGGGGACCCAGTACTTC. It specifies CASSNRGRGTQYF.

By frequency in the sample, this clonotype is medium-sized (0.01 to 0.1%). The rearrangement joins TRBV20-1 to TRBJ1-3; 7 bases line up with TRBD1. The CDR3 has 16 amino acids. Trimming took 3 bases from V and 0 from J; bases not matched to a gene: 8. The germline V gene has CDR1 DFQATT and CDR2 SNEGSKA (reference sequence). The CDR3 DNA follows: TGCAGTGCTAGGCCCGGGGACAGAGACTCTGGAAACACCATATATTTT. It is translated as CSARPGDRDSGNTIYF.

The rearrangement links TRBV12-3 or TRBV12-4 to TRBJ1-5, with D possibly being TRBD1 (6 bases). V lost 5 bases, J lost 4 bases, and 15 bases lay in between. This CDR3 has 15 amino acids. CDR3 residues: CASSAMGGANQPQHF. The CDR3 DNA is TGTGCCAGCAGTGCTATGGGGGGGGCAAATCAGCCCCAGCATTTT.

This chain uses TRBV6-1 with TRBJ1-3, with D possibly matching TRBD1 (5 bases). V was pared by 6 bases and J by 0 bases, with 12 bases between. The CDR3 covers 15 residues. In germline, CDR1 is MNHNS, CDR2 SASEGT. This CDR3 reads CASRRQSSSGNTIYF. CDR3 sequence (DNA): TGTGCCAGCAGACGACAGTCTAGCTCTGGAAACACCATATATTTT.

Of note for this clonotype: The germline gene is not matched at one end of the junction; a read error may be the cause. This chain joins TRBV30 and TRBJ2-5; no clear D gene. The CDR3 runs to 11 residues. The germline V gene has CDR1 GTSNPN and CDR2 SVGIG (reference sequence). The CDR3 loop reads CAWSVLETRYF. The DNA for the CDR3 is TGTGCCTGGAGTGTTCTCGAGACCCGGTACTTC.

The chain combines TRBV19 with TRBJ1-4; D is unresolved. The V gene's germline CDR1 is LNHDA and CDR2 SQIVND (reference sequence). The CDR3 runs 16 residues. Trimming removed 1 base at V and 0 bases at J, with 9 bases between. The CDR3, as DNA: TGTGCCAGTAGTATAGCACGAGAAGCAACTAATGAAAAACTGTTTTTT. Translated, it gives CASSIAREATNEKLFF.

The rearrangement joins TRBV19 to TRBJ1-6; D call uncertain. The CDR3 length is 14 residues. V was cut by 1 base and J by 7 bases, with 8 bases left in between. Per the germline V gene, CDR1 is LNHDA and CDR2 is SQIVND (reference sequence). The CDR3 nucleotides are TGTGCCAGTAGTATAGGGGCGCGGAATTCACCCCTCCACTTT. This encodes CASSIGARNSPLHF.

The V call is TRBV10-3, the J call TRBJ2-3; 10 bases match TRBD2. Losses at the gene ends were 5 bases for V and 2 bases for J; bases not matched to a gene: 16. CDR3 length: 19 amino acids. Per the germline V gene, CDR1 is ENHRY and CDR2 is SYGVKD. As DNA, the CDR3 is TGTGCCATCAGTCCGGCTTGGGGAGCGGGGGGGCTGCACACAGATACGCAGTATTTT. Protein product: CAISPAWGAGGLHTDTQYF.

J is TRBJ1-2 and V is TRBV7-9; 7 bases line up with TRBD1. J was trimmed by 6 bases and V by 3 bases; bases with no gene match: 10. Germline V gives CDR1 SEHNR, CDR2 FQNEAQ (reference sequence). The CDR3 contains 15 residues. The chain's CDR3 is CASSFRVRGSDGYTF. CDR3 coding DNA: TGTGCCAGCAGCTTCCGCGTCAGGGGGTCGGATGGCTACACCTTC.

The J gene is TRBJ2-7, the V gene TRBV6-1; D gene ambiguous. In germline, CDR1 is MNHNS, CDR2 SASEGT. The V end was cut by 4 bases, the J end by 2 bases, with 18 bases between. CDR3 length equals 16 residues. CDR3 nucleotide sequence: TGTGCCAGCAGTGTTGATTTGGGTGGCAGCCCCTACGAGCAGTACTTC. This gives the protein CASSVDLGGSPYEQYF.

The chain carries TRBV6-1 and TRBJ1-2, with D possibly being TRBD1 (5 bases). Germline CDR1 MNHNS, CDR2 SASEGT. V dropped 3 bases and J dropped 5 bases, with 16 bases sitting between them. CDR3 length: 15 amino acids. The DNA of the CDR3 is TGTGCCAGCAGTGAGACGACCCACTCAGGGTATGGCTACACCTTC. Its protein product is CASSETTHSGYGYTF.

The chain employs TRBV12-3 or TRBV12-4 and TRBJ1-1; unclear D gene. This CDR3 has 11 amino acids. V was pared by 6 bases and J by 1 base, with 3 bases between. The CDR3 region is CASSRNTEAFF. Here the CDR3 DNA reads TGTGCCAGCAGCAGGAACACTGAAGCTTTCTTT.

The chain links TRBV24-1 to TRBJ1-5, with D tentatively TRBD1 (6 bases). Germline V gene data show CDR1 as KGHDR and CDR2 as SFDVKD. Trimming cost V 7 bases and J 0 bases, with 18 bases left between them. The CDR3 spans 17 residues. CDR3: CATRGITTGTSNQPQHF. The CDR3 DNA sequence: TGTGCCACCAGGGGAATAACTACAGGGACTAGCAATCAGCCCCAGCATTTT.

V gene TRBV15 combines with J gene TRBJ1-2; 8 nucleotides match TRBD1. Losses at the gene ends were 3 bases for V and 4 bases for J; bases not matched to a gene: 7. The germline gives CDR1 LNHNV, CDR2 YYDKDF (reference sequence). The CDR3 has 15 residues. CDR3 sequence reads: CATSSRDRTLYGYTF. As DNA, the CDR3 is TGTGCCACCAGCAGCCGGGACAGGACCCTCTATGGCTACACCTTC.